This T cell receptor beta chain was found in a study of T cells in women clearing cervical HPV infection. Whole-study context: Controls gave blood once infection was undetectable; cases at lesion identification. Study-wide results and limits: Combining TCR richness with V gene abundances gave approximately 0.8 AUC.

Method: immunoSEQ multiplex PCR; TCRdb's copy keeps in-frame clones and lacks some. The sample is made up of 27,000 or so clones, and the top ten hold over 8.5% of it. The CDR3 runs to 15 residues. Germline V CDR1 and CDR2: DFQATT, SNEGSKA (reference sequence). Note on this clone: Its antigen is undetermined. The read comes to an end 3 residues before the CDR3 does, leaving the germline J gene to fill in the end.

V gene TRBV20-1 combines with J gene TRBJ2-3, with TRBD2 as a possible D gene (5 bases). The TCR originated in a woman between 18 and 69 years old with a cervical HPV16 infection that either progressed to CIN3+ or cleared (not recorded which). The specimen was blood buffy coat. CDR3 residues: CSAQPEAGPNQPQYF. CDR3 DNA (partial): TGCAGTGCTCAACCGGAGGCAGGCCCGAATCAGCCG.